This T cell receptor (beta chain) was captured in a study of CD8 T cells in Susac syndrome. Reverse transcription used roughly 0.45 to 1 ug RNA and random hexamers. In TCRdb, the immunoSEQ multiplex PCR reads were re-called with MiXCR into one record per CDR3 protein. The table has around 190,000 distinct CDR3 sequences, about 95% seen once; the top ten hold less than 0.2%. Germline values: CDR1 LGHDT, CDR2 YNNKEL (reference sequence). The CDR3 length is 15 residues. Trimming shortened V by 3 bases and J by 4 bases, and 13 bases separated the two germline ends. The clonotype was recovered from a human donor with multiple sclerosis. Sample: CD8+ T cells from PBMCs. The V call is TRBV3-1, the J call TRBJ2-1; possibly TRBD2 for D (5 bases). The CDR3 coding sequence is TGTGCCAGCAGCCAGGACTGGCAAATGTACAATGAGCAGTTCTTC. This translates into CASSQDWQMYNEQFF.